This TCR beta chain appears in the sequencing data of a study of T cells in Graves' hyperthyroidism and ophthalmopathy. General study findings and limits: The model forecast ophthalmopathy, anticipating it by a median approximately 6.2 months before onset. Most clonotypes expanded in the thyroid (above 0.001) were also present in blood. Classification by a 13 V-J model distinguished ophthalmopathy from stable hyperthyroidism.

Exclusion followed for patients with uncontrolled infection, other autoimmune disease, pregnancy or lactation. RNA transcripts provided the source from which TCR beta CDR3 regions were amplified. First-round RT-PCR with HTBI primers amplified the TCR CDR3 region. Via MiXCR, TCRdb re-called the multiplex PCR reads, giving one row per CDR3 protein. The data contain fewer than 750,000 distinct CDR3 sequences, roughly 15% of them singletons. J gave up 4 bases and V 6 bases, and 8 bases lay outside the gene matches. The CDR3 totals 15 residues. Germline CDR1 reads MDHEN; CDR2 reads SYDVKM. This clonotype has a count of ten or more. Its antigen is still unknown.

The sequenced sample was blood. This receptor was obtained from a woman aged 45-65 years with Graves' ophthalmopathy. The chain is built from TRBV28 and TRBJ1-3; TRBD1 matches at 8 bases. Here the CDR3 DNA reads TGTGCCAGCAGCGACAGGGGACGAGGGGGAAACACCATATATTTT. Translated: CASSDRGRGGNTIYF.